What follows describes a single TCR beta chain. No antigen is known for it. No base quality information exists; no much larger clone differs at one position. This sample is part of a study of cytomegalovirus exposure and HLA in healthy donors (dated by TCRdb to about 2017). Describing the broader study: According to an earlier analysis of around 600 of the donors, 150 million to 200 million T cells yielded roughly 100 million unique TCR beta sequences and less than 300 Gb of sequence data. Among 300 to 450 genotyped donors of the cohort, an average of about 240,000 unique TCR beta nucleotide sequences were sequenced per donor, 15% to 20% of them non-productive. A separate validation cohort of 100 to 150 different subjects was used in addition to the roughly 640-subject first cohort. Typing coverage differed by locus: A, B, C, DRB1 and DQB1 were typed in roughly 629-630 donors, DQA1 in 522, DPA1 in 600 to 610, and DPB1 in just under 490. Donor age, sex, ethnicity and CMV serostatus were collected together with the repertoire data. The study profiled the T cell repertoires of hundreds of subjects by immunosequencing and related them to cytomegalovirus serostatus. A later genetic analysis used genome-wide SNP genotypes for about 55% of the 666 donors, treating that subset as a discovery cohort. In the later analysis, no new phenotypic data were used to find candidate immune exposures; instead, reliance was placed on TCR beta sequences and their occurrence across donors. HLA typing covered class I and class II loci at four-digit resolution. High-throughput TCR immunosequencing, statistical association of individual TCRs with disease status, and machine learning were combined to predict cytomegalovirus infection status. Approximately 310 gigabases of sequencing data and approximately 91 million unique TCR sequences made up an early release that covered some 640 HLA-typed donors. Of the approximately 400 genotyped donors, over 65% fell in the genetic ancestry cluster associated with self-reported Caucasian donors. A few DR-DQ haplotypes were treated as single units for association and clustering because of strong linkage in the cohort. In an earlier analysis of 587 of the donors, high-throughput TCR beta sequencing was used to judge whether each TCR beta V gene segment behaved as functional or pseudogenic. In a later analysis, previously published TCR beta repertoires from several hundred donors were re-analyzed and high-resolution HLA genotyping was added so that TCR occurrence patterns could be studied. The study aimed to test whether signatures of past pathogen exposure could be identified by cataloging public T cell receptors. All discovery cohort repertoires had been generated on a single sequencing platform. Results and caveats for the whole study, not just this receptor: According to a later genetic analysis, donors in an Asian-associated ancestry cluster had fewer N-insertions in productive TCRs than the roughly 700-donor mean. A cluster of highly shared sequence variants was judged likely to be a technical artifact of the sequencing pipeline. Some IMGT-functional V segments, including TRBV6-2 and TRBV6-3, could not be told apart with the 87-base-pair reads, so those segments were excluded. In a later analysis, HLA-associated TCR beta chains showed more clonal expansion and lower generation probabilities than non-associated chains that were equally common. A later analysis associated approximately 17,000 TCR beta sequences with specific HLA alleles at a false discovery rate of 0.05. In this cohort, only TCR beta chains were sequenced, and detectable features were limited by the absence of alpha or paired-chain data. The only immune exposure information available for the cohort was CMV serostatus. A total of 164 TCR beta chains were listed by the study as associated with cytomegalovirus. The earlier analysis of 587 of the donors excluded around 17 rarely observed V segments, including chromosome 9 orphons, because counts were too low. According to a later analysis, most CMV-associated TCR beta chains appeared to be HLA-restricted, and the HLA associations seemed to be driven largely by CMV exposure. Because some donors lacked HLA typing at each locus, the association tests relied only on the typed subset. Most TCR sequences were observed very rarely across donors, whereas some public TCRs were present in many individuals. In a later analysis, several top co-occurrence clusters were reported to appear linked to parvovirus B19, influenza, CMV and Epstein-Barr virus. In both the original and validation cohorts, the classifier was reported to diagnose cytomegalovirus status with high specificity and sensitivity. Linkage disequilibrium might explain the correlated functional status among segregating V segments, but an unknown experimental factor could not be ruled out. In an earlier analysis of 587 of the donors, most TCR beta V segments were observed in productive rearrangements about 87% or about 30% of the time, broadly matching IMGT annotations. Three of the identified cytomegalovirus-associated TCR beta chains were confirmed in vitro to be specific for cytomegalovirus antigens. Sequencing depth was assumed to be roughly uniform across donors in the presence/absence analyses, though that assumption may not hold. In a later genetic analysis, a missense DCLRE1C variant was associated with V-gene and J-gene trimming of TCR beta chains, and the association was replicated in an independent cohort. In a later analysis, TCR association rates were found to vary across HLA loci, with the most associated TCRs seen for DRB1 alleles and the fewest for HLA-C alleles. Assigning TCR associations to individual alleles was difficult when HLA alleles, especially DR and DQ, strongly co-occurred. A further reported finding was that TCR beta sequences accurately predicted the HLA-A and HLA-B alleles for most subjects in the first cohort. The authors suggested that the approach could potentially be extended to other disease states and immunological phenotypes.

Library creation used the immunoSEQ multiplex PCR assay. The multiplex PCR relied on a mix of 60 forward primers for TCR Vbeta segments and 13 reverse primers for TCR Jbeta segments. Amplification of the CDR3 region of rearranged TCR beta genes was performed with a multiplex PCR assay on genomic DNA. The amplified TCR beta libraries were sequenced on the Illumina HiSeq System as 87-base-pair reads. The published analysis was carried out like this. Across the roughly 640 repertoires, a later analysis counted 80 million or so unique TCR beta chains, roughly 11 million of which were shared by at least two donors. To remove PCR and sequencing errors, raw reads were error-corrected and collapsed into unique sequences using a nearest-neighbor algorithm that merged closely related sequences. V, D and J gene segments were assigned by aligning CDR3 sequences to IMGT reference sequences. For a sequence to be retained, a match of at least six nucleotides to both a V gene segment and a J gene segment was required. Rearrangements were called productive when the CDR3 lacked stop codons and stayed in frame with V and J; all others were non-productive. CDR3 was defined by IMGT convention, running from the second conserved V-encoded cysteine to the conserved J-encoded phenylalanine. The earlier analysis of about 640 of the donors excluded any sequence lacking an unambiguous match to a single V gene segment. An earlier analysis of 587 of the donors classified V segments as functional when productive rearrangements were above 56.7% and as segregating when the standard deviation between donors was above 5%. To diagnose cytomegalovirus status from the catalog of TCR beta chain sequences, a statistical classification framework was built. In a later analysis, V and J genes were assigned by comparing TCR nucleotide sequences against IMGT/GENE-DB human TR gene sequences. The TCRdist pipeline was used in a later analysis to assign CDR3 sequences and most-parsimonious VDJ recombination scenarios. In a later analysis, each TCR beta chain was defined by its CDR3 amino acid sequence together with its V-gene family, and reads lacking a unique V-gene family were excluded. In a later analysis, fewer than 650 highly shared, low-generation-probability nucleotide sequences were removed to address suspected cross-contamination and a sequencing artifact. In a later analysis, a clonal expansion index was calculated for each public chain from normalized within-repertoire ranks of inferred template counts. A later analysis computed generation probabilities with a VDJ recombination model fitted to out-of-frame rearrangements, and checked the results against IGoR. Hypergeometric tests were used in a later analysis to score TCR-TCR, TCR-HLA and TCR-CMV co-occurrence, with a repertoire-size bias correction applied to the TCR pairs. In a later analysis, false discovery rates were estimated by permuting HLA or CMV assignments 20 times. In a later analysis, co-occurring TCRs were grouped using DBSCAN, and TCRdist sequence similarity was added for clustering within HLA-allele-positive subsets. Co-occurrence clustering excluded repertoires with fewer than 30,000 or more than 120,000 public chains, plus five with anomalous nucleotide sharing. Here the immuneACCESS table is served through TCRdb, limited to in-frame sequences with V and J called. Missing clones are a known gap in these copies; in checked studies unresolved V genes cover under half, and the rest lacks a known reason. V and J calls and clone size are given by that table; D and trimming were obtained from the DNA. The sample table shows about 190,000 clones, and approximately 88% are seen once. The ten largest clones capture around 1.3% of the sample.

The cohort was made up of roughly 670 healthy bone marrow donors. At the time of sampling, all cohort members were nominally healthy, though unrecorded immune exposures were likely present. The donor was CMV seronegative and belonged to the group of 350 or so seronegative cohort members. A peripheral blood sample was collected from each donor, and TCR beta sequencing was performed on peripheral blood mononuclear cells. The Qiagen DNeasy Blood Extraction Kit was used to extract genomic DNA from the blood cell samples. Trimming removed 2 bases from V and 4 bases from J, leaving 24 bases between the germline ends. From the cysteine through the phenylalanine, the CDR3 covers 18 amino acids. Only CDR3 DNA is held: 54 bases, read in frame from base 1. Taken from the germline V gene, the CDR1 and CDR2 loops are SGHDT and YYEEEE.

The sequencing sample was made of PBMCs. The chain is encoded by TRBV5-6 joined to TRBJ1-2; D gene: possibly TRBD1, on 6 matching bases. This clonotype was obtained from a boy aged 2 to 9 in good health and CMV-seronegative. The CDR3 here reads CASSLPRRMTGSTYGYTF. The DNA sequence reads TGTGCCAGCAGCTTACCCCGGAGGATGACAGGAAGCACCTATGGCTACACCTTC.